These 5 T cell receptor beta chains share one sample of origin, sequenced in a study of Graves' ophthalmopathy and Graves' hyperthyroidism. Amplification of TCR beta CDR3 regions used RNA transcripts. First-round RT-PCR relied on HTBI primers, and a second-round multiplex PCR came next. TCRdb re-analysed the multiplex PCR reads in MiXCR, keeping a single row per CDR3 protein. There are around 670,000 distinct CDR3 sequences in the sample; approximately 40% occur only once, and 44% lies in the top ten. The sequencing sample was made of peripheral blood. The receptor set was obtained from an adult man with Graves' ophthalmopathy.

This chain links TRBV10-3 with TRBJ1-6; possible D gene TRBD1, 6 bases. The germline V and J ends were trimmed by 10 bases and 8 bases, with 12 bases remaining between them. This CDR3 region has 12 residues. The germline CDR1 and CDR2 sequences are ENHRY and SYGVKD. The CDR3 region has the DNA TGTGCCAGCTGGGACACAGATTCACCCCTCCACTTT. This codes for CASWDTDSPLHF.

This chain uses TRBV7-9 with TRBJ1-1; no clear D. From germline, CDR1 is SEHNR and CDR2 FQNEAQ (reference sequence). The V end lost 5 bases, the J end lost 4 bases, and 17 bases lay between the germline ends. CDR3 size: 15 residues. CDR3 region: CASSPLGEPGTEAFF. For the CDR3, the DNA is TGTGCCAGCAGCCCACTTGGGGAGCCGGGCACTGAAGCTTTCTTT.

The V and J genes are TRBV14 and TRBJ2-7; maybe TRBD2 (6 bases). V was trimmed by 4 bases and J by 7 bases, leaving 17 bases between them. The CDR3 is 14 residues long. Germline assignment: CDR1 SGHDN and CDR2 FVKESK. The CDR3 sequence is CASSPLTRGWEQYF. The CDR3 region has the DNA TGTGCCAGCAGCCCCCTGACCCGGGGGTGGGAGCAGTACTTC.

The genes are TRBV25-1 and TRBJ2-2, with 7 nucleotides matching TRBD1. The germline gives CDR1 MGHDK, CDR2 SYGVNS. CDR3 size: 13 residues. The CDR3 loop is CDSRTGWNGELFF. The CDR3, as DNA: TGTGACAGTAGGACAGGTTGGAACGGGGAGCTGTTTTTT.

The genes are TRBV10-2 and TRBJ2-7; 10 bases are shared with TRBD2. The CDR3 length is 19 residues. Germline CDR1 and CDR2: WSHSY and SAAADI. V lost 4 bases to trimming and J lost 2 bases; unmatched junction nucleotides: 17. The CDR3 sequence is CASSVQGEMISGRPYEQYF. The CDR3 nucleotides are TGCGCCAGCAGTGTACAAGGTGAAATGATTAGCGGGAGGCCCTACGAGCAGTACTTC.